This T cell receptor beta chain emerged from a study of T cell changes during pregnancy in multiple sclerosis. TCRdb keeps only in-frame clones here, not all; method: immunoSEQ multiplex PCR. The sample shows 100,000 or so clones, roughly 92% of them seen only once. Material: peripheral blood, obtained after pregnancy. This TCR was sampled from a female donor with multiple sclerosis, enrolled in a pregnancy study.

The CDR3 DNA reads TGTGCCAGCAGTTTTAGGGCCGGGACAGGGGGCCCAGAGACCCAGTACTTC. It codes for CASSFRAGTGGPETQYF. This chain links TRBV27 with TRBJ2-5; 12 bases line up with TRBD1. CDR3 length: 17 amino acids. Germline trimming cut 3 bases from V and 4 bases from J; bases unmatched to any gene: 9. Germline lookup yields CDR1 MNHEY and CDR2 SMNVEV (reference sequence).